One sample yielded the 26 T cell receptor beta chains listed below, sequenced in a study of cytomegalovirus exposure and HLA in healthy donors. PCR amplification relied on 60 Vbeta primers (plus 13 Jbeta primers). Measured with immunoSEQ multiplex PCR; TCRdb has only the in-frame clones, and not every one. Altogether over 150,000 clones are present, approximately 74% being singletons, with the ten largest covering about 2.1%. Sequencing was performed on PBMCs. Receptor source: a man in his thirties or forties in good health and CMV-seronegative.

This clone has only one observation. The CDR3 loop is CASSQGSARTEAFF. Written as DNA, the CDR3 is TGTGCCAGCAGCCAAGGGAGTGCGAGGACTGAAGCTTTCTTT. This rearrangement joins TRBV4-2 to TRBJ1-1; no reliable D call. The germline gives CDR1 LGHNA, CDR2 YNFKEQ. V dropped 1 base and J dropped 5 bases, with 11 bases sitting between them. The CDR3 length is 14 residues.

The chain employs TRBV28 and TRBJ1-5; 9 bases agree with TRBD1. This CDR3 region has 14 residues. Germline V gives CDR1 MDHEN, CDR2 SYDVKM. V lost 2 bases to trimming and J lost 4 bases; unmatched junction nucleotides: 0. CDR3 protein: CASSLGQGNQPQHF. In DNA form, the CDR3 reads TGTGCCAGCAGTTTAGGACAGGGGAATCAGCCCCAGCATTTT.

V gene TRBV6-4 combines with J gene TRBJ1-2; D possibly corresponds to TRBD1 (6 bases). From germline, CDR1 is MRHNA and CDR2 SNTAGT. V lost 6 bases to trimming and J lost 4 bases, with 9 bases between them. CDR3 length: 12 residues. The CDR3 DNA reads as TGTGCCAGCAGACAGGGACGCTATGGCTACACCTTC. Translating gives CASRQGRYGYTF.

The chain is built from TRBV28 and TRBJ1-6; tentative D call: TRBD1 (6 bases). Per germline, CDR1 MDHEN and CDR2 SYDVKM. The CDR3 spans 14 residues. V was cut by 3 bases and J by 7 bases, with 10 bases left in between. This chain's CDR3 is CASSLGHQNSPLHF. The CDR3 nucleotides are TGTGCCAGCAGTTTGGGACACCAAAATTCACCCCTCCACTTT.

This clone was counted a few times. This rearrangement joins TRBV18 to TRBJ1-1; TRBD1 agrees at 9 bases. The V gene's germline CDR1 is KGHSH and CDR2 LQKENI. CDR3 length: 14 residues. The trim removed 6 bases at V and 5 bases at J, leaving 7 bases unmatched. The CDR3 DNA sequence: TGTGCCAGCTCCCTCGACAGGGGGAAAACTGAAGCTTTCTTT. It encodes CASSLDRGKTEAFF.

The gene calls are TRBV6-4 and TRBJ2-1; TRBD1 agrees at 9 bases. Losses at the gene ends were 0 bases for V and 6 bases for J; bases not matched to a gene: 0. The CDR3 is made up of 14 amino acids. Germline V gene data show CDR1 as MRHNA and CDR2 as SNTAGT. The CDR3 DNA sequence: TGTGCCAGCAGTGACTCGACAGGGGGCAATGAGCAGTTCTTC. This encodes CASSDSTGGNEQFF.

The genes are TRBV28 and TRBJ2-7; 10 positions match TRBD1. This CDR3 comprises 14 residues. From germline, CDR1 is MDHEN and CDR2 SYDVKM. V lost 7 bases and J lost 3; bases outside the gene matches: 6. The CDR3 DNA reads TGTGCCAGCACCCGACAGGGGGCCAACTACGAGCAGTACTTC. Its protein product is CASTRQGANYEQYF.

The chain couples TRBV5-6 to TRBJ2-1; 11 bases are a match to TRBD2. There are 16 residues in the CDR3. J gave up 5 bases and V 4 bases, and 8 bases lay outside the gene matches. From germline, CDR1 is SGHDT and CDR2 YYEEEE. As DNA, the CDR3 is TGTGCCAGCAGCCCCCCCGGGACTAGCGGAGACAATGAGCAGTTCTTC. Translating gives CASSPPGTSGDNEQFF. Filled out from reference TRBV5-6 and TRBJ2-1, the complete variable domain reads DAGVTQSPTHLIKTRGQQVTLRCSPKSGHDTVSWYQQALGQGPQFIFQYYEEEERQRGNFPDRFSGHQFPNYSSELNVNALLLGDSALYLCASSPPGTSGDNEQFFGPGTRLTVL.

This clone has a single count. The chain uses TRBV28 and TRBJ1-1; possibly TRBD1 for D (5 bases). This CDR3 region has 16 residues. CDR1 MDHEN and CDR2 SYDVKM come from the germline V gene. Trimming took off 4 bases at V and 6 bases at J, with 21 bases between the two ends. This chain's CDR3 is CASSSPGGGDGPEAFF. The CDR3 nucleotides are TGTGCCAGCAGTTCACCTGGGGGGGGTGATGGCCCTGAAGCTTTCTTT.

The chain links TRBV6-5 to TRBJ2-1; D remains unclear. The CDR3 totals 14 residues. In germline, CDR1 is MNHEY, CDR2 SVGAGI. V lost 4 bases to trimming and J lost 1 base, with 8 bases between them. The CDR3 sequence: CASSSPGSYNEQFF. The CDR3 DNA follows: TGTGCCAGCAGTTCCCCCGGGTCCTACAATGAGCAGTTCTTC.

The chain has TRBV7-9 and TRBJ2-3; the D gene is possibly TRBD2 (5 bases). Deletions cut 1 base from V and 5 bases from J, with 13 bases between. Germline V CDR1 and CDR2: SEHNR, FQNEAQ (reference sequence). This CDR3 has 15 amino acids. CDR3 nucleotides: TGTGCCAGCAGCTTAGTGGACTTCTCCAGAGATACGCAGTATTTT. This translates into CASSLVDFSRDTQYF.

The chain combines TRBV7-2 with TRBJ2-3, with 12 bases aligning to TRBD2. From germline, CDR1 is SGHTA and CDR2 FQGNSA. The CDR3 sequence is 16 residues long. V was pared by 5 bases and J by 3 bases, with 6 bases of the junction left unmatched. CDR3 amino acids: CASSMRLAGATDTQYF. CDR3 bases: TGTGCCAGCAGCATGAGACTAGCGGGGGCTACAGATACGCAGTATTTT.

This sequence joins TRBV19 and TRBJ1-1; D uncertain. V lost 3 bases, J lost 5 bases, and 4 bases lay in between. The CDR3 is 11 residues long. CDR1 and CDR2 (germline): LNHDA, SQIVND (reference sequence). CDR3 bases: TGTGCCAGTAGTATCCAGACTGAAGCTTTCTTT. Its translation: CASSIQTEAFF.

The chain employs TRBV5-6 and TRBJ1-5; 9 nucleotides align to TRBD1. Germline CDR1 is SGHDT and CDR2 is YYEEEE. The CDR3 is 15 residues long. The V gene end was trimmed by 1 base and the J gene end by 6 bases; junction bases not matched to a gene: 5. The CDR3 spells CASSLQTGGVQPQHF. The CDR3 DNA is TGTGCCAGCAGCTTGCAAACAGGGGGCGTTCAGCCCCAGCATTTT.

CDR3 sequence: CASSLTQGVAYNEQFF. The CDR3 nucleotides are TGTGCCAGCAGCTTAACGCAGGGGGTGGCCTACAATGAGCAGTTCTTC. The chain is built from TRBV7-3 and TRBJ2-1; 7 nucleotides match TRBD1. Germline-derived CDR1 and CDR2 are SGHTA and FQGTGA. The CDR3 length is 16 residues. V shed 0 bases, J shed 2 bases, and the junction held 4 bases outside the gene matches. The complete variable domain, with remaining parts taken from reference TRBV7-3 and TRBJ2-1, reads GAGVSQTPSNKVTEKGKYVELRCDPISGHTALYWYRQSLGQGPEFLIYFQGTGAADDSGLPNDRFFAVRPEGSVSTLKIQRTERGDSAVYLCASSLTQGVAYNEQFFGPGTRLTVL.

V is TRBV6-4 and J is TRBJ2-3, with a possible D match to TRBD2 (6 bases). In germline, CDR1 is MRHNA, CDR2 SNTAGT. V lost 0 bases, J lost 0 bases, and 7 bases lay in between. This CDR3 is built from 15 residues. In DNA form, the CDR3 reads TGTGCCAGCAGTGACTCAGGAGGGAGCACAGATACGCAGTATTTT. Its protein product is CASSDSGGSTDTQYF.

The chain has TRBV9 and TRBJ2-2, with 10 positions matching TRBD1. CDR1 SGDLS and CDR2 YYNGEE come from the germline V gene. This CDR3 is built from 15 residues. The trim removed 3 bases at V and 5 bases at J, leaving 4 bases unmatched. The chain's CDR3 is CASSAGTGVTGELFF. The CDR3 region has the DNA TGTGCCAGCAGCGCCGGGACAGGGGTGACCGGGGAGCTGTTTTTT.

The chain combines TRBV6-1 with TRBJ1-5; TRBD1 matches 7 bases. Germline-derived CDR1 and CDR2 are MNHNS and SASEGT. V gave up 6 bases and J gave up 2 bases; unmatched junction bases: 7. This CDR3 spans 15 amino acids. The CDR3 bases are TGTGCCAGCAGGACCCAGGGGGGTGGCAATCAGCCCCAGCATTTT. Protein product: CASRTQGGGNQPQHF.

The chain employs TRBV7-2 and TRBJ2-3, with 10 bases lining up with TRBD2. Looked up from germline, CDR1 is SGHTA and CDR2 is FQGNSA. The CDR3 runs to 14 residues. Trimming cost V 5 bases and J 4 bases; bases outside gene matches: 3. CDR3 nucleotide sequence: TGTGCCAGCAGCCCCGGGACTAGCGCAGATACGCAGTATTTT. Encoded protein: CASSPGTSADTQYF.

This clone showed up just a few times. The CDR3 nucleotides are TGTGCCAGCAGCCAAGGTCTGTCCAGGGGAGCTTTCTTT. It is translated as CASSQGLSRGAFF. J is TRBJ1-1 and V is TRBV4-2; D possibly corresponds to TRBD1 (6 bases). Trimming shortened V by 1 base and J by 10 bases, and 13 bases separated the two germline ends. The CDR3 is 13 amino acids. Per the germline V gene, CDR1 is LGHNA and CDR2 is YNFKEQ.

CDR3 in DNA: TGTGCCACCAGCAGAGGCACTAGCGGGGGGGCGGGTGAGCAGTTCTTC. The encoded protein is CATSRGTSGGAGEQFF. The chain recombines TRBV15 with TRBJ2-1; 13 bases map to TRBD2. Trimming at V came to 1 base and at J to 9 bases, leaving 6 bases not matched to a gene. This CDR3 comprises 16 residues. Looked up from germline, CDR1 is LNHNV and CDR2 is YYDKDF (reference sequence).

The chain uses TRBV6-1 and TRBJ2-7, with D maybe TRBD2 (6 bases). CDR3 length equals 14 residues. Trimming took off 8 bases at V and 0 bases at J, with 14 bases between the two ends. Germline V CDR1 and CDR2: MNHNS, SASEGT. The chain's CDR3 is CASRRDGSSYEQYF. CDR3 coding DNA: TGTGCCAGCCGGAGGGACGGGAGCTCCTACGAGCAGTACTTC.

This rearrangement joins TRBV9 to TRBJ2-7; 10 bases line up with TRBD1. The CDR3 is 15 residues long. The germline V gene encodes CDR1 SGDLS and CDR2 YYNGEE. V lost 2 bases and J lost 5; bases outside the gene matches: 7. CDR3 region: CASSVKGQGFNEQYF. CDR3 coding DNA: TGTGCCAGCAGCGTCAAGGGACAGGGGTTCAACGAGCAGTACTTC.

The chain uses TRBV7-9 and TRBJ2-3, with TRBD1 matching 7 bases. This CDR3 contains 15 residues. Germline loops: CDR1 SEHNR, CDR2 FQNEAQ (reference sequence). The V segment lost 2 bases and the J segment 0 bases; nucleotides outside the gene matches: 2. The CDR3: CASSLHRGSTDTQYF. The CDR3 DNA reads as TGTGCCAGCAGCTTACACAGGGGAAGCACAGATACGCAGTATTTT.

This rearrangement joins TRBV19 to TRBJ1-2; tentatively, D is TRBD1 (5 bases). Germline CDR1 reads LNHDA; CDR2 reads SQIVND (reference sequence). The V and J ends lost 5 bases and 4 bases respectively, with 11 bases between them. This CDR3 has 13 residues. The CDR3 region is CASSRQGGYGYTF. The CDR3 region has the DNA TGTGCCAGTAGTCGCCAGGGCGGCTATGGCTACACCTTC.

The CDR3 bases are TGTGCCAGCAGTTTATCGAGGACAAACCGGGAGCTGTTTTTT. This sequence encodes CASSLSRTNRELFF. The chain uses TRBV27 and TRBJ2-2, with TRBD1 as a possible D gene (5 bases). Between the trimmed V and J ends, which lost 0 bases and 9 bases, there was a span of 11 bases. From germline, CDR1 is MNHEY and CDR2 SMNVEV (reference sequence). This CDR3 contains 14 residues.